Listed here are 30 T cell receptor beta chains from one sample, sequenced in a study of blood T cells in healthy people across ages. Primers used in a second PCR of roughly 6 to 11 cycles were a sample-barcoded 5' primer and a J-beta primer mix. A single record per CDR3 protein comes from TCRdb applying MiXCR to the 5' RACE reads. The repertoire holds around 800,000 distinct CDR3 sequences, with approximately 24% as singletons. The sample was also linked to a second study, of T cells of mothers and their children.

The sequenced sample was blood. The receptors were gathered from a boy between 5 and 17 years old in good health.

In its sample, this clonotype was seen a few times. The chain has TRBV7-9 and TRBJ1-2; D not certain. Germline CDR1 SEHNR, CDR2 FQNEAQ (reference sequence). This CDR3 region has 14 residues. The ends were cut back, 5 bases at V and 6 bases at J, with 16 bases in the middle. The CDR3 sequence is CASSPGYRENGYTF. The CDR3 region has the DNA TGTGCCAGCAGCCCTGGGTATAGGGAGAATGGCTACACCTTC.

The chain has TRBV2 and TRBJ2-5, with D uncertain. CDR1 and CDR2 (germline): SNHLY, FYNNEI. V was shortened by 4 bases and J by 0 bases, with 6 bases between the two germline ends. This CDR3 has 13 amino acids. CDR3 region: CASSARYQETQYF. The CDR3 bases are TGTGCCAGCAGTGCCAGGTACCAAGAGACCCAGTACTTC.

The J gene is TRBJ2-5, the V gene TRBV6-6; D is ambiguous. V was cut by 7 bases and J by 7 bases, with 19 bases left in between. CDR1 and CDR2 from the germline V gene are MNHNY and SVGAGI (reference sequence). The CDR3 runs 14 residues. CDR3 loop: CASNSAQASGTQYF. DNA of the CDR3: TGTGCCAGCAATTCTGCCCAGGCCAGTGGGACCCAGTACTTC.

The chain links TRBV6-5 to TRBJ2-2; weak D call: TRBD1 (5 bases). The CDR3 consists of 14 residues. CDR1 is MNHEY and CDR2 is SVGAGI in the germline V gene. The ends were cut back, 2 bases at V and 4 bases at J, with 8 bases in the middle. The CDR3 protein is CASSYPGATGELFF. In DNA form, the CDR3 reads TGTGCCAGCAGTTACCCTGGGGCCACCGGGGAGCTGTTTTTT.

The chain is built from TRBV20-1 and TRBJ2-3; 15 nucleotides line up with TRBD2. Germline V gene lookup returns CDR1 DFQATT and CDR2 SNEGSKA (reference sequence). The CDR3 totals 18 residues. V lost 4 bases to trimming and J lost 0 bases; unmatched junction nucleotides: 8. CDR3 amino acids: CSATTGLAGGTSTDTQYF. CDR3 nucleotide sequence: TGCAGTGCTACCACCGGACTAGCGGGGGGGACCAGCACAGATACGCAGTATTTT.

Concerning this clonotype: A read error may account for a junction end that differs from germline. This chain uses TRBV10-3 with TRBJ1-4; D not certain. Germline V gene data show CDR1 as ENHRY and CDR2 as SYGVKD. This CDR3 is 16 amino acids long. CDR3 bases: TGCGCCATCAGTGAGTTGGGTGGGCCAACTAATGAAAAACTGTTTTTT. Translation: CAISELGGPTNEKLFF.

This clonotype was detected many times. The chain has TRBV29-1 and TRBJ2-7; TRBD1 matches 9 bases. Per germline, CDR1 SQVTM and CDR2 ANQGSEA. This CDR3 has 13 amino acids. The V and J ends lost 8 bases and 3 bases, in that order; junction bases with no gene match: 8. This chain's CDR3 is CSTDGQGLYEQYF. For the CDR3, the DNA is TGCAGCACTGACGGACAGGGGCTCTACGAGCAGTACTTC.

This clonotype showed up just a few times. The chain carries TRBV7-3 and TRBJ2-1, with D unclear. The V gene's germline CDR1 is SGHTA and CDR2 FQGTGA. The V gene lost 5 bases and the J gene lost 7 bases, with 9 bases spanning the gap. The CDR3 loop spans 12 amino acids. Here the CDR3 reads CASSPPGNEQFF. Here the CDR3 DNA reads TGTGCCAGCAGCCCTCCCGGGAATGAGCAGTTCTTC.

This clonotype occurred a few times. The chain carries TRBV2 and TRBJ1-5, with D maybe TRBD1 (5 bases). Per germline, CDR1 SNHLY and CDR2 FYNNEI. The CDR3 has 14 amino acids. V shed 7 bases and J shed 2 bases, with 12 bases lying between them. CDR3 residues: CASMGGDGNQPQHF. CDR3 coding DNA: TGTGCCAGCATGGGGGGTGACGGCAATCAGCCCCAGCATTTT.

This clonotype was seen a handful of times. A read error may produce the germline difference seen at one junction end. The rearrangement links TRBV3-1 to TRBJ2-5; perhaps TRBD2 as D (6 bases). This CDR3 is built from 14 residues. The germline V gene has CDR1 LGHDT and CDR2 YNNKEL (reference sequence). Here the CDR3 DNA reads TGTGCCAGCAGTCAAGCGGGTCTGCAAGAGACCCAGTACTTC. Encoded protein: CASSQAGLQETQYF.

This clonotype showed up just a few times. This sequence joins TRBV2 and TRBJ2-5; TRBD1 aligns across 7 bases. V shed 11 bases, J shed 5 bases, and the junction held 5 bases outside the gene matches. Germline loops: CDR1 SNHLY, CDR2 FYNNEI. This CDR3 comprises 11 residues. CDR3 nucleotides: TGTGCCGACAGGGTTGGTGAGACCCAGTACTTC. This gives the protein CADRVGETQYF.

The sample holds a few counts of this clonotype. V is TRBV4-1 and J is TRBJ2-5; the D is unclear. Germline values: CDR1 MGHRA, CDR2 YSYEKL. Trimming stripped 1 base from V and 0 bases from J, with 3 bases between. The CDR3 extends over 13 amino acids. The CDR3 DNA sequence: TGCGCCAGCAGCCAAGCTAACCAAGAGACCCAGTACTTC. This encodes CASSQANQETQYF.

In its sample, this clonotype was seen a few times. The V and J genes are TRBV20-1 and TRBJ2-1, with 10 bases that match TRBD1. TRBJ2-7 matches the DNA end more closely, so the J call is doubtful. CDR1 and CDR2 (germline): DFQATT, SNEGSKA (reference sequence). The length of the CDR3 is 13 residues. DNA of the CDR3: TGCAGTGCTCCACGGACAGGGGGTTACGAGCAGTACTTC. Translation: CSAPRTGGYEQYF.

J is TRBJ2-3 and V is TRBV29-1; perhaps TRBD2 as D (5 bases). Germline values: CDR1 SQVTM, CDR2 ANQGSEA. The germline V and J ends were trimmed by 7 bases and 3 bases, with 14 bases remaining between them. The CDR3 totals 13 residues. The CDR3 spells CSGRGGLTDTQYF. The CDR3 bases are TGCAGCGGCCGGGGTGGGTTGACAGATACGCAGTATTTT.

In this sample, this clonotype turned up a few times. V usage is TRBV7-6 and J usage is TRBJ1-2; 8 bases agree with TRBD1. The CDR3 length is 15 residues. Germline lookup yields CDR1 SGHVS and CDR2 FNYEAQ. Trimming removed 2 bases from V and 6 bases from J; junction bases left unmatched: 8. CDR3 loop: CASSLISAGGDGYTF. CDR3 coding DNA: TGTGCCAGCAGCTTAATATCGGCAGGGGGCGATGGCTACACCTTC.

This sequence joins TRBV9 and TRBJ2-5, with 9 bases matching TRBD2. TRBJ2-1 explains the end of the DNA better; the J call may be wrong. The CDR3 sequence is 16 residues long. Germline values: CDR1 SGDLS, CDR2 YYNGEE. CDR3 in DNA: TGTGCCAGCAGCGCCTCTCTAGCGGGGATCGACAATGAGCAGTTCTTC. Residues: CASSASLAGIDNEQFF.

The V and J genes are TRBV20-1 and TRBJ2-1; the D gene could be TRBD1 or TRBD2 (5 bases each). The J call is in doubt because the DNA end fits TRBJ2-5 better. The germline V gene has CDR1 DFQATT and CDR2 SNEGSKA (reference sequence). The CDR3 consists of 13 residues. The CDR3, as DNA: TGCAGTGCTCTCCCTAGTTGGGGGGAGACCCAGTACTTC. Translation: CSALPSWGETQYF.

CDR3 sequence reads: CASSLGPGQGLYTF. The CDR3 nucleotides are TGCGCCAGCAGCTTGGGGCCGGGACAGGGGCTCTACACCTTC. V usage is TRBV5-1 and J usage is TRBJ1-2; TRBD1 matches at 10 bases. Germline assignment: CDR1 SGHRS and CDR2 YFSETQ. Trimming at V came to 0 bases and at J to 10 bases, leaving 6 bases not matched to a gene. The CDR3 sequence is 14 residues long.

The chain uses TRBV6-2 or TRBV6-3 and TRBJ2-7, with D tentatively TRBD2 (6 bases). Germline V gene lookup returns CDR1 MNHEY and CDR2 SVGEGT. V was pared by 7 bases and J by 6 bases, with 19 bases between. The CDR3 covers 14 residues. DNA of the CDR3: TGTGCCAGCAACCGAGTCGGGGGTTTGGGCGAGCAGTACTTC. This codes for CASNRVGGLGEQYF.

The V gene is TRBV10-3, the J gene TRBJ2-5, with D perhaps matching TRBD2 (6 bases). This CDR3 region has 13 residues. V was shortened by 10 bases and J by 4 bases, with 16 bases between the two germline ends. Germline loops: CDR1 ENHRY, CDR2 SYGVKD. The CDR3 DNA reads TGTGCCACCTCCGGGGGTACCGGAGAGACCCAGTACTTC. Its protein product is CATSGGTGETQYF.

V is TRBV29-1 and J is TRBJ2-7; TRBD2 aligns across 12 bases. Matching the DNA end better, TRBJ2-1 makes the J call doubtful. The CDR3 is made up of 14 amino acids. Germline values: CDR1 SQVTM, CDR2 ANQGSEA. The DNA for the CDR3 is TGCAGCGTTGGAAGGAGACTAGCGGGGGATGAGCAGTTCTTC. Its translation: CSVGRRLAGDEQFF.

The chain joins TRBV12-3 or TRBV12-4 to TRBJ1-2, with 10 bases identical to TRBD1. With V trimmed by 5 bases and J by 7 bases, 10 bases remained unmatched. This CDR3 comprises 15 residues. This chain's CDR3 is CASSPDRGRVIGYTF. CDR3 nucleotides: TGTGCCAGCAGTCCAGACAGGGGGCGGGTGATTGGCTACACCTTC.

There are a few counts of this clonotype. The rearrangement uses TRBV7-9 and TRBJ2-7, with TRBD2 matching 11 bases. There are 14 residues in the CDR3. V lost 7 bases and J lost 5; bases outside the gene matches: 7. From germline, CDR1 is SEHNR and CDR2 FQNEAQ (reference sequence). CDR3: CASTETSGADEQYF. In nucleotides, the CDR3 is TGTGCCAGCACCGAGACTAGCGGGGCGGACGAGCAGTACTTC.

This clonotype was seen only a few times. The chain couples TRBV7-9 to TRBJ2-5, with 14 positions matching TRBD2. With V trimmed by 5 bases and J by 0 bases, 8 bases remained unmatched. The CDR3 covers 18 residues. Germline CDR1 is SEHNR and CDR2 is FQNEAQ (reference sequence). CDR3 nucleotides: TGTGCCAGCAGCCGAGGGACTAGCGGGGGCCTATACCAAGAGACCCAGTACTTC. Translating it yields CASSRGTSGGLYQETQYF. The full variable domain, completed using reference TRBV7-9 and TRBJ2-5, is DTGVSQNPRHKITKRGQNVTFRCDPISEHNRLYWYRQTLGQGPEFLTYFQNEAQLEKSRLLSDRFSAERPKGSFSTLEIQRTEQGDSAMYLCASSRGTSGGLYQETQYFGPGTRLLVL.

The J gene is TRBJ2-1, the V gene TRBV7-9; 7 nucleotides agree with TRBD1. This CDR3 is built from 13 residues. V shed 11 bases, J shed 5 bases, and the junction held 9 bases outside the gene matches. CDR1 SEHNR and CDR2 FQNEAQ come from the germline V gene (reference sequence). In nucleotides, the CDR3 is TGTGCCTTCCAGACAGGGAGCAACAATGAGCAGTTCTTC. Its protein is CAFQTGSNNEQFF.

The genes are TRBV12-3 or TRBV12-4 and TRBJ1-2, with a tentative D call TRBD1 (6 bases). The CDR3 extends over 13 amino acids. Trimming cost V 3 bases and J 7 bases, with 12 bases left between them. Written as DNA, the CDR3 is TGTGCCAGCAGTTTTAACAGGGATGGTGGCTACACCTTC. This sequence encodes CASSFNRDGGYTF.

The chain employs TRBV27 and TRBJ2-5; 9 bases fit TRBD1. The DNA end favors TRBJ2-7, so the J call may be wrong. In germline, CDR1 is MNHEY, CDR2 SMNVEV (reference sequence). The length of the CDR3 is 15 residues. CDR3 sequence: CASSFRGQGLYEQYF. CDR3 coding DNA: TGTGCCAGCAGTTTTAGGGGACAGGGACTCTACGAGCAGTACTTC.

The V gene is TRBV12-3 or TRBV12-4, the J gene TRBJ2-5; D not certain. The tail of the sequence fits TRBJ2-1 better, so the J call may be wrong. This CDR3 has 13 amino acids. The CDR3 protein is CASSPSEVNEQFF. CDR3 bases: TGTGCCAGCAGCCCGTCAGAGGTCAATGAGCAGTTCTTC.

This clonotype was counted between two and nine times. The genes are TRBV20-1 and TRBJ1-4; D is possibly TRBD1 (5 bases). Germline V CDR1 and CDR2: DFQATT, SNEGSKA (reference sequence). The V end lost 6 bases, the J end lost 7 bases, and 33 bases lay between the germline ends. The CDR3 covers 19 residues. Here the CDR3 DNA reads TGCAGTGCATCGCCCCCTCCGGGCCCAATCCGAGAGGGGTCTGAAAAACTGTTTTTT. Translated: CSASPPPGPIREGSEKLFF.

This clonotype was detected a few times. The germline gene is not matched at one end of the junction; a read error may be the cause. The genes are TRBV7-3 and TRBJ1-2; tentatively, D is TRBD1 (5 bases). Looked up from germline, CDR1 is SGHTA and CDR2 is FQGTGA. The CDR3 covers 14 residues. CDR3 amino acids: CASSPEPGNYGYTF. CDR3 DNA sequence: TGCGCCAGCAGCCCCGAGCCAGGGAACTATGGCTACACCTTC.